The clone carrying this T cell receptor beta chain was seen only a few times. TCRdb's table, derived via immunoSEQ multiplex PCR, lists solely in-frame clones and lacks some. Of 150,000 to 200,000 clones in the sample, roughly 83% were seen once. The entry originates in a study of blood T cell repertoires in COVID-19. For the study at large: In each case, the material was cDNA or gDNA derived from T cells, B-cell-depleted T cells, or PBMCs.

The source is a woman aged 80 or older with active or convalescent COVID-19. The sample consisted of peripheral blood.

CDR3 residues: CASSFTSGETQYF. The CDR3 bases are TGTGCCAGCAGCTTCACTAGCGGTGAGACCCAGTACTTC. The J gene is TRBJ2-5, the V gene TRBV7-2; 8 nucleotides line up with TRBD2. The V and J ends lost 3 bases and 5 bases, in that order; junction bases with no gene match: 2. Germline V lookup: CDR1 SGHTA, CDR2 FQGNSA. The CDR3 totals 13 residues.